Sequencing of this T cell receptor beta chain was carried out in a study of read filtering for tumor transcriptome and immune sequencing. Whole-study context: Revised staging placed 8 patients in R-ISS I, roughly 16 in II, 6 or 7 in III. Per sample, TCR-region reads ranged about 3.5 to 11 million by IR-seq, 85 to 1273 by RNA-seq.

The library was built from 400 to 500 ng RNA with molecular barcoded adaptors for alpha/delta and beta/gamma chains. TCRdb re-called the reads with MiXCR, one entry per CDR3 protein. The sample yields fewer than 150,000 distinct CDR3 sequences, over 10% seen once. V gave up 4 bases and J gave up 2 bases; unmatched junction bases: 4. Germline V gene lookup returns CDR1 SGHRS and CDR2 YFSETQ. The CDR3 is 15 amino acids. At least ten counts were recorded for this clonotype. V usage is TRBV5-1 and J usage is TRBJ1-4; 8 bases line up with TRBD1. Material for sequencing was a population of CD138-negative cells sorted from bone marrow. The receptor comes from a donor aged 40 or older with multiple myeloma. The CDR3 protein is CASSRQGTTNEKLFF. CDR3 in DNA: TGCGCCAGCAGCCGACAGGGGACCACTAATGAAAAACTGTTTTTT.